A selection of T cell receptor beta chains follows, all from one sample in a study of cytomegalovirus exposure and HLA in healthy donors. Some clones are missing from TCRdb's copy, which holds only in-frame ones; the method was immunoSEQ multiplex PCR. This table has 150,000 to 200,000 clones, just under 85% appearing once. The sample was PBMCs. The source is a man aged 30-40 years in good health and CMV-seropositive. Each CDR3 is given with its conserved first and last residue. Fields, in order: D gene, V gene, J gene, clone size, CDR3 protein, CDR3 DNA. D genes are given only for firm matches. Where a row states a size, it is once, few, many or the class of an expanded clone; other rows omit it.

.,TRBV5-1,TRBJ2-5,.,CASSLFGLPSYQETQYF,TGCGCCAGCAGCTTGTTCGGACTCCCTTCGTACCAAGAGACCCAGTACTTC
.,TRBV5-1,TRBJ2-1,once,CASSLVSGHDEQFF,TGCGCCAGCAGCTTGGTCTCGGGTCATGATGAGCAGTTCTTC
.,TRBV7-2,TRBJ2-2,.,CASSYKNTGELFF,TGTGCCAGCAGCTACAAAAACACCGGGGAGCTGTTTTTT
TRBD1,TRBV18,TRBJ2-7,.,CASSPLDRGSYEQYF,TGTGCCAGCTCACCGCTAGACAGGGGATCCTACGAGCAGTACTTC
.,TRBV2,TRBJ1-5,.,CASSAAGSNQPQHF,TGTGCCAGCAGTGCGGCAGGGAGCAATCAGCCCCAGCATTTT
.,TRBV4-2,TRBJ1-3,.,CASSPGDTSGNTIYF,TGTGCCAGCAGCCCCGGGGACACCTCTGGAAACACCATATATTTT
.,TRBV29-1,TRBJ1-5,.,CSATGGENQPQHF,TGCAGCGCTACGGGGGGAGAGAATCAGCCCCAGCATTTT
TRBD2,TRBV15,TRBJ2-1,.,CATSRALAGGNNEQFF,TGTGCCACCAGCAGAGCTCTAGCGGGGGGAAACAATGAGCAGTTCTTC
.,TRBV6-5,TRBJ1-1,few,CASSFSDEANTEAFF,TGTGCCAGCAGTTTTTCCGACGAGGCGAACACTGAAGCTTTCTTT
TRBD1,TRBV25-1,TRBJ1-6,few,CASSEHRDRNSPLHF,TGTGCCAGCAGTGAACACCGGGACAGAAATTCACCCCTCCACTTT
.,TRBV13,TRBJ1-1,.,CASSLGLGGGAFF,TGTGCCAGCAGCTTAGGCCTGGGGGGGGGAGCTTTCTTT
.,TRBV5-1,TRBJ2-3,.,CASSSGAGGDTQYF,TGCGCCAGCAGCTCGGGGGCAGGGGGAGATACGCAGTATTTT
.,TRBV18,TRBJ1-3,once,CASSPRRGSGNTIYF,TGTGCCAGCTCACCTAGAAGAGGCTCTGGAAACACCATATATTTT
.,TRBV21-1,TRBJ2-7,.,CASSKVLAAYEQYF,TGTGCCAGCAGCAAAGTGCTAGCGGCCTACGAGCAGTACTTC
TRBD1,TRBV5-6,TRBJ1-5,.,CASSWGQGGGEGNQPQHF,TGTGCCAGCAGCTGGGGACAGGGAGGGGGGGAGGGCAATCAGCCCCAGCATTTT
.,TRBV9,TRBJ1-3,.,CASSVGGISGNTIYF,TGTGCCAGCAGCGTAGGAGGTATCTCTGGAAACACCATATATTTT
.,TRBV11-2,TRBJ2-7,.,CASSIHPGEQYF,TGTGCCAGCAGCATCCACCCGGGCGAGCAGTACTTC
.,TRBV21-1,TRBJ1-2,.,CASSKVYRDRNYGYTF,TGTGCCAGCAGCAAGGTTTATAGGGACAGAAACTATGGCTACACCTTC
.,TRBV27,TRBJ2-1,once,CASSTPGYNEQFF,TGTGCCAGCAGTACTCCAGGGTACAATGAGCAGTTCTTC
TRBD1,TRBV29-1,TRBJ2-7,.,CSVESVSTGDYEQYF,TGCAGCGTTGAATCCGTCTCGACAGGGGACTACGAGCAGTACTTC
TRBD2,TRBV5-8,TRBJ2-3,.,CASSLGSGGHTDTQYF,TGTGCCAGCAGCTTGGGGAGCGGGGGGCACACAGATACGCAGTATTTT
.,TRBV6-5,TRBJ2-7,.,CASSYEATEAYEQYF,TGTGCCAGCAGTTACGAGGCGACAGAGGCTTACGAGCAGTACTTC
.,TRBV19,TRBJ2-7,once,CASSMGPGATYEQYF,TGTGCCAGTAGTATGGGGCCAGGGGCCACCTACGAGCAGTACTTC
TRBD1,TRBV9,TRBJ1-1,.,CASSLGTGNTEAFF,TGTGCCAGCAGCCTTGGGACAGGGAACACTGAAGCTTTCTTT
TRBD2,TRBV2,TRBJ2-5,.,CASSELESGGGAQETQYF,TGTGCCAGCAGTGAACTAGAGTCCGGCGGGGGGGCCCAAGAGACCCAGTACTTC
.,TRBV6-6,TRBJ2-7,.,CASSYSHSHEQYF,TGTGCCAGCAGTTACTCTCACAGCCACGAGCAGTACTTC
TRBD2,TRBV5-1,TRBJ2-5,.,CASSPRGGETQYF,TGCGCCAGCAGCCCCCGCGGGGGAGAGACCCAGTACTTC
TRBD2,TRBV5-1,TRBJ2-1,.,CASSLALAVNEQFF,TGCGCCAGCAGCTTGGCTCTAGCGGTAAATGAGCAGTTCTTC
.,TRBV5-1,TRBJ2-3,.,CASSPLGLSTDTQYF,TGCGCCAGCAGCCCCCTAGGTCTCTCCACAGATACGCAGTATTTT
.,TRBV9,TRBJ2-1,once,CASSVADNEQFF,TGTGCCAGCAGCGTAGCGGACAATGAGCAGTTCTTC
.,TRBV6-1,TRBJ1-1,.,CASSESGDTEAFF,TGTGCCAGCAGTGAGTCAGGGGATACTGAAGCTTTCTTT
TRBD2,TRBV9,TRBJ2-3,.,CASSAGSGGADTQYF,TGTGCCAGCAGCGCGGGTAGCGGGGGAGCAGATACGCAGTATTTT
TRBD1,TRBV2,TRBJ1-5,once,CASSEWTGGNQPQHF,TGTGCCAGCAGTGAATGGACAGGGGGAAATCAGCCCCAGCATTTT
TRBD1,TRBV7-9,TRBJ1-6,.,CASSDGTGQNSPLHF,TGTGCCAGCAGCGACGGGACAGGTCAGAATTCACCCCTCCACTTT
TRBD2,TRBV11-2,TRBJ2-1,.,CASSAPSGGEDEQFF,TGTGCCAGCAGCGCCCCTAGCGGGGGGGAGGATGAGCAGTTCTTC
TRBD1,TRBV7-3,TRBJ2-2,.,CASSRQGIRTGELFF,TGTGCCAGCAGCCGACAGGGGATACGGACCGGGGAGCTGTTTTTT
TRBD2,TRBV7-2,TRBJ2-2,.,CASSPRMLAGEGAGELFF,TGTGCCAGCAGCCCGAGGATGCTAGCGGGGGAAGGAGCCGGGGAGCTGTTTTTT
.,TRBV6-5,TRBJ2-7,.,CASYNGYEQYF,TGTGCCAGCTATAACGGCTACGAGCAGTACTTC